The rows below give T cell receptor beta chains drawn from one sample of a study of blood T cell repertoires in COVID-19. Profiling relied on immunoSEQ multiplex PCR, and the TCRdb table lists in-frame clones only, not all of them. Of around 67,000 clones in the sample, about 90% were seen once. Sequencing was performed on peripheral blood. The receptors originated from a man aged 50 to 60 with active COVID-19. Each CDR3 is given with its conserved first and last residue. D genes are given only for firm matches. A row's size may be missing; if present it is once, few, many or a size class.

d_call | j_call | clone_size | v_call | cdr3_aa | cdr3_nt
TRBD1 | TRBJ1-2 | . | TRBV7-8 | CASSFGQGGLGGYTF | TGTGCCAGCAGCTTTGGACAGGGTGGCCTCGGTGGCTACACCTTC
TRBD1 | TRBJ1-5 | . | TRBV10-3 | CAISGQGDQPQHF | TGTGCCATCAGTGGGCAGGGGGATCAGCCCCAGCATTTT
. | TRBJ1-6 | once | TRBV6-1 | CASSEAPGRGNSPLHF | TGTGCCAGCAGTGAAGCACCCGGACGGGGAAATTCACCCCTCCACTTT
. | TRBJ1-4 | . | TRBV29-1 | CSGQEGATNEKLFF | TGCAGCGGGCAGGAGGGAGCAACTAATGAAAAACTGTTTTTT
. | TRBJ1-2 | . | TRBV5-4 | CASSEGNYGYTF | TGTGCCAGCAGCGAGGGTAACTATGGCTACACCTTC
. | TRBJ1-2 | . | TRBV19 | CASRTRGGYTF | TGTGCCAGTAGGACAAGGGGTGGGTACACCTTC
TRBD1 | TRBJ2-7 | . | TRBV5-6 | CASSWAGGTEQYF | TGTGCCAGCAGCTGGGCAGGGGGTACCGAGCAGTACTTC
TRBD1 | TRBJ2-3 | once | TRBV5-1 | CASSLQGGNRDTQYF | TGCGCCAGCAGCCTACAGGGGGGTAATAGAGATACGCAGTATTTT
. | TRBJ1-5 | . | TRBV28 | CASSPGTLNSNQPQHF | TGTGCCAGCAGTCCCGGGACACTGAATAGCAATCAGCCCCAGCATTTT
. | TRBJ2-2 | . | TRBV7-6 | CASSLAAASNTGELFF | TGTGCCAGCAGCTTAGCGGCCGCCTCGAACACCGGGGAGCTGTTTTTT
TRBD2 | TRBJ2-7 | . | TRBV7-2 | CASRSSGIGGSYEQYF | TGTGCCAGCCGAAGTAGCGGGATAGGGGGTTCCTACGAGCAGTACTTC
. | TRBJ2-1 | . | TRBV14 | CASSLQGSNEQFF | TGTGCCAGCAGCCTACAGGGCAGCAATGAGCAGTTCTTC
TRBD1 | TRBJ2-7 | . | TRBV4-1 | CASSQGGTVSSYEQYF | TGCGCCAGCAGCCAAGGAGGGACAGTGAGCTCCTACGAGCAGTACTTC
. | TRBJ2-1 | few | TRBV28 | CASSGLLREQFF | TGTGCCAGCAGTGGACTCCTAAGGGAGCAGTTCTTC
. | TRBJ2-7 | . | TRBV27 | CASSLYRTYEQYF | TGTGCCAGCAGCCTCTATAGAACCTACGAGCAGTACTTC
. | TRBJ2-3 | . | TRBV11-1 | CASSRNKGGTDTQYF | TGTGCCAGCAGCAGAAACAAGGGGGGCACAGATACGCAGTATTTT
TRBD1 | TRBJ2-2 | . | TRBV24-1 | CATSDPGGPSVTGELFF | TGTGCCACCAGTGATCCAGGGGGCCCGTCGGTCACCGGGGAGCTGTTTTTT
TRBD2 | TRBJ2-5 | . | TRBV4-2 | CASSHKILSGSAETQYF | TGTGCCAGCAGCCACAAAATTCTTAGCGGGAGTGCTGAGACCCAGTACTTC
. | TRBJ2-1 | . | TRBV7-9 | CASSPYERHSYNEQFF | TGTGCCAGCAGCCCCTACGAGCGGCACTCCTACAATGAGCAGTTCTTC
. | TRBJ1-1 | . | TRBV11-3 | CASSLSLGGKNTEAFF | TGTGCCAGCAGCTTATCCCTAGGGGGAAAGAACACTGAAGCTTTCTTT
. | TRBJ2-2 | once | TRBV27 | CASSRVWTGELFF | TGTGCCAGCAGCAGGGTGTGGACCGGGGAGCTGTTTTTT
. | TRBJ2-4 | . | TRBV6-2/TRBV6-3 | CASSSSGDKNIQYF | .
. | TRBJ2-3 | . | TRBV24-1 | CATSDGGYRTQYF | TGTGCCACCAGTGATGGAGGCTACCGTACGCAGTATTTT
. | TRBJ1-1 | . | TRBV7-2 | CASSLSITVGGTEAFF | TGTGCCAGCAGCTTAAGTATTACGGTAGGGGGCACTGAAGCTTTCTTT